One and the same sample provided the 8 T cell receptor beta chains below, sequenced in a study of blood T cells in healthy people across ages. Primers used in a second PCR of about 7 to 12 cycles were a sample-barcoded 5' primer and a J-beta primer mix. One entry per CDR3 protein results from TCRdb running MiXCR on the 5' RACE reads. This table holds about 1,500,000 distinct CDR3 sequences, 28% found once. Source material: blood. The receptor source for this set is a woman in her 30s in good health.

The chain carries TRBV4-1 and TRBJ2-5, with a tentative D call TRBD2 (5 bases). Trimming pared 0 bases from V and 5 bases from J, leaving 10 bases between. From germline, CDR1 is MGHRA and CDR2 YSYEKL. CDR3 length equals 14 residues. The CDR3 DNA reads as TGCGCCAGCAGCCAAGATACGGGGTGGGAGACCCAGTACTTC. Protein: CASSQDTGWETQYF.

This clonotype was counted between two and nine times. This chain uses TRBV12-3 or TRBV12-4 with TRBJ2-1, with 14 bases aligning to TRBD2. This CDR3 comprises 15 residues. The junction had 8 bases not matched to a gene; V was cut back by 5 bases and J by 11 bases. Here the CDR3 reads CASSPSGLAGEKQFF. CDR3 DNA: TGTGCCAGCAGTCCCTCGGGACTAGCGGGAGAAAAGCAGTTCTTC.

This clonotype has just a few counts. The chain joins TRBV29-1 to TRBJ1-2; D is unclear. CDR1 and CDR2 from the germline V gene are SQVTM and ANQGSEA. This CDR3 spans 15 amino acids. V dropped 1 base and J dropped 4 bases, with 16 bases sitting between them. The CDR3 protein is CSVEVPGAQLYGYTF. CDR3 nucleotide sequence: TGCAGCGTTGAAGTCCCCGGAGCCCAACTCTATGGCTACACCTTC. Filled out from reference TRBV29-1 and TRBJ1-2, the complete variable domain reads SAVISQKPSRDICQRGTSLTIQCQVDSQVTMMFWYRQQPGQSLTLIATANQGSEATYESGFVIDKFPISRPNLTFSTLTVSNMSPEDSSIYLCSVEVPGAQLYGYTFGSGTRLTVV.

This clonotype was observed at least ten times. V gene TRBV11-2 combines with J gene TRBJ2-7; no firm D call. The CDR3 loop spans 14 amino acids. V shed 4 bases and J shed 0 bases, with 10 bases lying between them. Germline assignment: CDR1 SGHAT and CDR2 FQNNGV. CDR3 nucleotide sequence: TGTGCCAGCAGCTCGACTCTACCCTCCTACGAGCAGTACTTC. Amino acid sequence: CASSSTLPSYEQYF.

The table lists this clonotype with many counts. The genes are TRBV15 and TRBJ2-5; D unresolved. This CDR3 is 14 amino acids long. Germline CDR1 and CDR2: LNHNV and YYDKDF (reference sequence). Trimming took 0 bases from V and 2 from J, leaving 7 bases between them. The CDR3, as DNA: TGTGCCACCAGCAGAGAGACCAGGCAAGAGACCCAGTACTTC. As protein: CATSRETRQETQYF. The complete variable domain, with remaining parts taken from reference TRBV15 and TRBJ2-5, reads DAMVIQNPRYQVTQFGKPVTLSCSQTLNHNVMYWYQQKSSQAPKLLFHYYDKDFNNEADTPDNFQSRRPNTSFCFLDIRSPGLGDTAMYLCATSRETRQETQYFGPGTRLLVL.

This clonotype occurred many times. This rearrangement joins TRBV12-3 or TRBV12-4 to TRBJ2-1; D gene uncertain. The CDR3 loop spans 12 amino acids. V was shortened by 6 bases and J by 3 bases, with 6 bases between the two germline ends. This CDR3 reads CASSALYNEQFF. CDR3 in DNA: TGTGCCAGCAGCGCCCTCTACAATGAGCAGTTCTTC.

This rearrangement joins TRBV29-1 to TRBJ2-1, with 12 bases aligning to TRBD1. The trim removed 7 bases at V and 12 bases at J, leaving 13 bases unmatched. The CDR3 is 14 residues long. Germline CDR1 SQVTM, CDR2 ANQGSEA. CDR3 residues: CSGTGTGGRGGQFF. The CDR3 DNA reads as TGCAGCGGCACCGGGACAGGGGGCCGAGGTGGGCAGTTCTTC.

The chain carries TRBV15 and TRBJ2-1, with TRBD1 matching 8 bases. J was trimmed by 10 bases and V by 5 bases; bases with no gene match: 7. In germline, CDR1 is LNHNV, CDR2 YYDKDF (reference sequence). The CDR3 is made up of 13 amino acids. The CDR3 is CATSPWTGNEQFF. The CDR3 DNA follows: TGTGCCACCAGCCCCTGGACAGGGAACGAGCAGTTCTTC.